The sequence of this T cell receptor (beta chain) was determined in a study of blood T cell repertoires in COVID-19. Across the whole study: Whether acute or convalescent, the COVID-19 samples came from the United States, Italy and Spain. Nucleic acid was either cDNA or gDNA, and it came from T cells, B-cell-depleted T cells, or PBMCs.

CDR3 length equals 14 residues. Germline V gene data show CDR1 as LGHNA and CDR2 as YSLEER. V was pared by 3 bases and J by 4 bases, with 10 bases between. As processed by the authors: By means of reference gene primer amplification, nucleated cell counts were estimated. The method was immunoSEQ multiplex PCR; TCRdb's version includes in-frame clones alone and lacks a portion of them. The D gene and trimming were derived from the DNA, and the V and J assignments and clone size from that table. The data show some 400,000 clones, roughly 89% seen once. The TCR comes from a man younger than 35 with active or convalescent COVID-19. This chain links TRBV4-3 with TRBJ2-1, with D tentatively TRBD2 (6 bases). The specimen sequenced was peripheral blood. This CDR3 reads CASSHAGRYNEQFF. The CDR3 DNA is TGCGCCAGCAGCCATGCGGGGCGGTACAATGAGCAGTTCTTC.